This T cell receptor (beta chain) was obtained from a study of shared clonotypes between healthy human individuals. The CDR3 runs to 14 residues. The V and J ends lost 3 bases and 0 bases respectively, with 9 bases between them. Germline V CDR1 and CDR2: MNHEY, SMNVEV (reference sequence). Adult donors, all healthy and HIV-negative, had no recent acute infections or vaccinations. All of the donors resided in Nashville, Tennessee, and each was a Caucasian adult. Clones were read by immunoSEQ multiplex PCR, and TCRdb kept only the in-frame ones, dropping some. The sample holds about 2 million clones, over 85% seen once.

The specimen was naive CD4+ T cells sorted from blood. The subset: CD45RA+ positively selected. The TCR comes from a man between 18 and 35 years old in good health. The chain has TRBV27 and TRBJ2-7; D is undetermined. CDR3 DNA: TGTGCCAGCAGTTTGGCAGATAGCTCCTACGAGCAGTACTTC. Translating gives CASSLADSSYEQYF.